A selection of T cell receptor beta chains follows, all from one sample in a study of control samples from healthy donors and cancer patients. Assay used: immunoSEQ multiplex PCR; TCRdb lists only in-frame clones, some missing. The table has roughly 98,000 clones, around 82% seen once. Sequencing was performed on blood. The receptors derive from an older woman in good health. Both conserved end residues are part of each CDR3.

V,J,CDR3
TRBV5-6,TRBJ2-2,CASSFSSFRELFF
TRBV6-5,TRBJ1-3,CASSYSDSNSGNTIYF
TRBV5-1,TRBJ1-4,CASSTGKVNEKLFF
TRBV5-8,TRBJ2-2,CASSLPGEGDTGELFF
TRBV10-2,TRBJ1-5,CASRSAGRNQPQHF
TRBV5-1,TRBJ2-1,CASSLAGPPSYEQFF
TRBV6-1,TRBJ2-7,CASSEGWGLPSYEQYF
TRBV6-5,TRBJ1-1,CASRQGPQPNTEAFF
TRBV19,TRBJ2-1,CASSIRPGYNEQFF
TRBV6-1,TRBJ1-6,CASSEEWVNSPLHF
TRBV10-3,TRBJ2-1,CAISFIAGAGNEQFF
TRBV19,TRBJ1-2,CASLTGNYGYTF
TRBV19,TRBJ2-5,CASSPGTSREKTQYF
TRBV5-6,TRBJ2-3,CASGSGLTDTQYF
TRBV1,TRBJ2-7,CTSSQDFGF
TRBV24-1,TRBJ2-7,CATSDPRAQNPHEQYF
TRBV6-5,TRBJ2-7,CASSQRLAGGYEQYF
TRBV10-3,TRBJ2-3,CAIAGTGGNTDTQYF
TRBV5-1,TRBJ2-2,CASSPGTSESTGELFF
TRBV11-2,TRBJ1-1,CASSPPRSVVTEAFF
TRBV18,TRBJ1-2,CASSPSTGYGYTF
TRBV28,TRBJ1-1,CASSDPRGLLNTEAFF
TRBV27,TRBJ2-1,CASSWDPTSGEQFF
TRBV4-1,TRBJ2-5,CASSQDGSGSETQYF
TRBV7-9,TRBJ2-7,CASSLGVPLYEQYF
TRBV6-5,TRBJ2-7,CASSLGLAGSYEQYF
TRBV6-2/TRBV6-3,TRBJ1-1,CASSYEGRTEAFF
TRBV6-5,TRBJ2-7,CASASNGRNFYEQYF
TRBV7-2,TRBJ1-1,CASSLAGTGIEAFF
TRBV19,TRBJ2-3,CASSRSGESDTQYF